These 4 T cell receptor beta chains were all obtained from the same sample, sequenced in a study of blood T cell repertoires in COVID-19. Method: immunoSEQ multiplex PCR; TCRdb's copy keeps in-frame clones and lacks some. In the table there are some 150,000 clones, roughly 90% of which are singletons. The sequenced sample was peripheral blood. The origin of the receptors is a woman between 55 and 75 years old who had recovered from COVID-19.

This clone was seen a handful of times. The chain couples TRBV11-1 to TRBJ1-2; tentatively, D is TRBD1 (6 bases). The germline V gene has CDR1 SGHAT and CDR2 FQDESV (reference sequence). Deletions cut 5 bases from V and 7 bases from J, with 20 bases between. This CDR3 has 15 amino acids. The CDR3 nucleotides are TGTGCCAGCAGCCCTAGAAGGGCAGGGGCAGCTGGCTACACCTTC. It encodes CASSPRRAGAAGYTF.

The chain couples TRBV7-8 to TRBJ1-6, with unresolved D. Germline V gene sequence: CDR1 SGHVS, CDR2 FQNEAQ. The CDR3 totals 13 residues. V lost 11 bases to trimming and J lost 11 bases, with 19 bases between them. DNA for the CDR3: TGTGCCCGATGCGGCCAGAAGCTGCCACCCCTCCACTTT. Its protein is CARCGQKLPPLHF.

Only a few counts were recorded for this clone. The chain has TRBV28 and TRBJ1-4; tentative D call: TRBD1 (5 bases). This CDR3 has 20 residues. V was shortened by 1 base and J by 0 bases, with 21 bases between the two germline ends. Looked up from germline, CDR1 is MDHEN and CDR2 is SYDVKM. CDR3 region: CASSLFRITGRTTTNEKLFF. The DNA of the CDR3 is TGTGCCAGCAGTTTATTCCGGATCACAGGTAGAACTACAACTAATGAAAAACTGTTTTTT. Filled out from reference TRBV28 and TRBJ1-4, the complete variable domain reads DVKVTQSSRYLVKRTGEKVFLECVQDMDHENMFWYRQDPGLGLRLIYFSYDVKMKEKGDIPEGYSVSREKKERFSLILESASTNQTSMYLCASSLFRITGRTTTNEKLFFGSGTQLSVL.

V usage is TRBV20-1 and J usage is TRBJ1-2, with D possibly matching TRBD1 (6 bases). V was cut by 3 bases and J by 8 bases, with 19 bases left in between. Germline CDR1 and CDR2: DFQATT and SNEGSKA (reference sequence). This CDR3 is 14 amino acids long. CDR3 in amino acids: CSASGRQDRRGYTF. As DNA, the CDR3 is TGCAGTGCTAGTGGCAGACAGGACCGGAGGGGCTACACCTTC.